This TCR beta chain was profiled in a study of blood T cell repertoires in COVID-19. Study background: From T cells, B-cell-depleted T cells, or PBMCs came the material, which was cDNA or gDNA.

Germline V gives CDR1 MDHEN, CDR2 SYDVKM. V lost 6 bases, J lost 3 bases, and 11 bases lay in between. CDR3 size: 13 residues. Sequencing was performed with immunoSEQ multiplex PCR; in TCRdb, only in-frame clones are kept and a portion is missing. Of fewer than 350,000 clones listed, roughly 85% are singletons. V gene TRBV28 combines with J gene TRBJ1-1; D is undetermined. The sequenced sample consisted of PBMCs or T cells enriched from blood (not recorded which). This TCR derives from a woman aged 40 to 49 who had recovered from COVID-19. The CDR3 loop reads CASRFPSDTEAFF. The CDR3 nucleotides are TGTGCCAGCAGATTCCCCTCGGACACTGAAGCTTTCTTT.